The sequence of this T cell receptor beta chain was determined in a study of blood T cells in healthy people across ages. This clonotype was seen a handful of times. Sample-barcoded 5' priming and a J-beta primer mix drove a second PCR of 7 to 11 cycles. TCRdb called the 5' RACE reads again in MiXCR, with one record for every CDR3 protein. The sample has some 1.8 million distinct CDR3 sequences; about two fifths are singletons. Germline V lookup: CDR1 DFQATT, CDR2 SNEGSKA (reference sequence). Trimming left V 7 bases short and J 8 bases short, with 11 bases between. The CDR3 is made up of 10 amino acids.

This clonotype originated in a human donor in good health. The specimen sequenced was blood. The genes are TRBV20-1 and TRBJ1-2; the D is unclear. CDR3 sequence (DNA): TGCAGTGTTGGTCGGACGGGCTACACCTTC. It codes for CSVGRTGYTF.